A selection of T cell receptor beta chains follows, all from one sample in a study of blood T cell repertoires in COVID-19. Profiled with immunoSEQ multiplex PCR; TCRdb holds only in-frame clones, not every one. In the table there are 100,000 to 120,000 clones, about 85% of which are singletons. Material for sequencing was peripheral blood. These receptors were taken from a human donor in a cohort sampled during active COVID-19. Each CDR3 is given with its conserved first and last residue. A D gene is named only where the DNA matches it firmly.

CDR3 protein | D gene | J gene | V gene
CASQGLNYGYTF | . | TRBJ1-2 | TRBV30
CATSRGGTQGEQFF | . | TRBJ2-1 | TRBV15
CASSLNRASNEKLFF | . | TRBJ1-4 | TRBV7-6
CASSIYRNQPQHF | . | TRBJ1-5 | TRBV19
CASSLVSGTSGGEQFF | TRBD2 | TRBJ2-1 | TRBV7-9
CASSTGPRQGQGQPQHF | TRBD1 | TRBJ1-5 | TRBV19
CASGPRDKEGAGELFF | . | TRBJ2-2 | TRBV11-2
CATSIDSAGEGYTF | . | TRBJ1-2 | TRBV15
CASSLQVSMDEQYF | . | TRBJ2-7 | TRBV7-2
CASSRGGPYTDTQYF | . | TRBJ2-3 | TRBV5-4
CASSRLGAPLPNEQFF | . | TRBJ2-1 | TRBV27
CASSYDRVAAAYEQYF | . | TRBJ2-7 | TRBV6-5
CASSLTSGRASYEQYF | TRBD2 | TRBJ2-7 | TRBV27
CASSATGGWQPQHF | TRBD1 | TRBJ1-5 | TRBV5-1
CASRDRGGNIQYF | TRBD1 | TRBJ2-4 | TRBV19
CASSQGEALAGYNEQFF | TRBD2 | TRBJ2-1 | TRBV4-1